The entry below gives a single T cell receptor (beta chain) sequence along with its context. Profiling relied on immunoSEQ multiplex PCR, and the TCRdb table lists in-frame clones only, not all of them. Found here are approximately 2,200,000 clones, 85% to 95% of them singletons; the top ten hold more than 1.5%. The V segment lost 4 bases and the J segment 0 bases; nucleotides outside the gene matches: 10. The CDR3 is 16 residues long. Germline loops: CDR1 SGDLS, CDR2 YYNGEE. This specimen belongs to a study of shared clonotypes between healthy human individuals. The naive CD8 subset, CD45RO-negative cells positively selected for CCR7, excluded terminally differentiated effector memory CD45RA+ cells.

This receptor was identified in a man in his late teens or twenties in good health. Some clones in this sample may be carry-over from other donors' samples. The chain carries TRBV9 and TRBJ2-7; 7 nucleotides match TRBD1. Sequencing was done on a sample of naive CD8+ T cells from PBMCs. The CDR3 reads CASSPRKTGYSYEQYF. CDR3 DNA: TGTGCCAGCAGCCCCCGCAAGACAGGGTACTCCTACGAGCAGTACTTC.